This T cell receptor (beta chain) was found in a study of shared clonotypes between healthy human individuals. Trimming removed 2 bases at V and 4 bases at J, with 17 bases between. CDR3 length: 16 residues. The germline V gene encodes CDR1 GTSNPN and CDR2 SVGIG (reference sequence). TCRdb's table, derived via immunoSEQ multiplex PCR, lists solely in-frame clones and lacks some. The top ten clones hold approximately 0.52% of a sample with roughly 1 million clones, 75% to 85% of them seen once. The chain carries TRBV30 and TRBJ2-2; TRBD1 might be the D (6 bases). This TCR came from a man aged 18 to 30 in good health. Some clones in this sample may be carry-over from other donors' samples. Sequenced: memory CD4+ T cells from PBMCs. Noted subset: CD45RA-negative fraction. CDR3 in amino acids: CAWSSLYRGGTGELFF. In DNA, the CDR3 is TGTGCCTGGAGTTCACTCTACAGAGGGGGCACCGGGGAGCTGTTTTTT.